The 9 T cell receptor beta chains presented below share a single source sample, sequenced in a study of technical replicates of blood from a handful of donors. TCRdb's table, derived via immunoSEQ multiplex PCR, lists solely in-frame clones and lacks some. Found here are around 76,000 clones, roughly 97% of them singletons; the top ten hold around 0.22%. The sequenced sample was T cells isolated from PBMCs. The receptors were gathered from a human donor in good health.

This chain connects TRBV2 to TRBJ1-3; D is ambiguous. V lost 10 bases, J lost 0 bases, and 10 bases lay in between. This CDR3 comprises 13 residues. Germline-derived CDR1 and CDR2 are SNHLY and FYNNEI. As DNA, the CDR3 is TGTGCCACCACCGACAACTCTGGAAACACCATATATTTT. Amino acids: CATTDNSGNTIYF.

The chain combines TRBV7-3 with TRBJ2-1; 11 bases match TRBD2. The germline V gene has CDR1 SGHTA and CDR2 FQGTGA. This CDR3 is built from 15 residues. V dropped 5 bases and J dropped 4; count of bases not matched to a gene: 4. Here the CDR3 DNA reads TGTGCCAGCAGCAAGTCTAGCGGGGGGTACAATGAGCAGTTCTTC. Translated: CASSKSSGGYNEQFF.

This clone was picked up a small number of times. The chain recombines TRBV5-6 with TRBJ1-1; D gene uncertain. The CDR3 is 13 residues long. V shed 1 base and J shed 3 bases, with 7 bases lying between them. The V gene's germline CDR1 is SGHDT and CDR2 YYEEEE. CDR3 sequence: CASSLRRDTEAFF. The CDR3 nucleotides are TGTGCCAGCAGCTTGCGCCGGGACACTGAAGCTTTCTTT.

The chain carries TRBV2 and TRBJ2-7; TRBD1 might be the D (6 bases). V lost 7 bases, J lost 2 bases, and 12 bases lay in between. Germline V gene sequence: CDR1 SNHLY, CDR2 FYNNEI. This CDR3 is 13 amino acids long. CDR3 residues: CASNKGETYEQYF. The CDR3 DNA follows: TGTGCCAGCAATAAGGGGGAAACCTACGAGCAGTACTTC.

This clone was recorded once. This sequence joins TRBV27 and TRBJ2-7, with 8 nucleotides matching TRBD1. The germline gives CDR1 MNHEY, CDR2 SMNVEV (reference sequence). CDR3 size: 16 residues. The V gene end was trimmed by 6 bases and the J gene end by 1 base; junction bases not matched to a gene: 11. CDR3 sequence: CASRPLRTGLSYEQYF. The CDR3 DNA reads as TGTGCCAGCAGACCCCTTCGGACAGGGTTATCCTACGAGCAGTACTTC.

In this sample, this clone turned up once. V usage is TRBV19 and J usage is TRBJ2-7, with TRBD2 matching over 7 bases. The V gene end was trimmed by 9 bases and the J gene end by 2 bases; junction bases not matched to a gene: 7. This CDR3 is built from 13 residues. Germline-derived CDR1 and CDR2 are LNHDA and SQIVND (reference sequence). The CDR3 here is CASGGRSAYEQYF. The CDR3 nucleotides are TGTGCCAGCGGGGGGAGGTCAGCCTACGAGCAGTACTTC. Full variable domain (missing parts from reference TRBV19 and TRBJ2-7): DGGITQSPKYLFRKEGQNVTLSCEQNLNHDAMYWYRQDPGQGLRLIYYSQIVNDFQKGDIAEGYSVSREKKESFPLTVTSAQKNPTAFYLCASGGRSAYEQYFGPGTRLTVT.

The gene calls are TRBV28 and TRBJ2-1; 9 bases agree with TRBD2. Germline-derived CDR1 and CDR2 are MDHEN and SYDVKM. With V trimmed by 1 base and J by 6 bases, 16 bases remained unmatched. The CDR3 runs 19 residues. The chain's CDR3 is CASSLFGDVGLAGPNEQFF. The CDR3 coding sequence is TGTGCCAGCAGTTTATTTGGGGACGTCGGGCTAGCGGGACCCAATGAGCAGTTCTTC.

The chain uses TRBV5-4 and TRBJ2-7, with D perhaps matching TRBD2 (6 bases). The V gene lost 0 bases and the J gene lost 4 bases, with 20 bases spanning the gap. The CDR3 is made up of 17 amino acids. Germline loops: CDR1 SGHNT, CDR2 YYREEE (reference sequence). The CDR3 here is CASSLGGWDFSLYEQYF. The CDR3 DNA reads as TGTGCCAGCAGCTTGGGAGGTTGGGACTTCTCCCTTTACGAGCAGTACTTC.

The gene calls are TRBV6-4 and TRBJ2-5; D unclear. CDR1 and CDR2 from the germline V gene are MRHNA and SNTAGT. This CDR3 comprises 13 residues. Trimming left V 2 bases short and J 6 bases short, with 10 bases between. In DNA form, the CDR3 reads TGTGCCAGCAGTGACGATTTTGGGCAGACCCAGTACTTC. Translation: CASSDDFGQTQYF.